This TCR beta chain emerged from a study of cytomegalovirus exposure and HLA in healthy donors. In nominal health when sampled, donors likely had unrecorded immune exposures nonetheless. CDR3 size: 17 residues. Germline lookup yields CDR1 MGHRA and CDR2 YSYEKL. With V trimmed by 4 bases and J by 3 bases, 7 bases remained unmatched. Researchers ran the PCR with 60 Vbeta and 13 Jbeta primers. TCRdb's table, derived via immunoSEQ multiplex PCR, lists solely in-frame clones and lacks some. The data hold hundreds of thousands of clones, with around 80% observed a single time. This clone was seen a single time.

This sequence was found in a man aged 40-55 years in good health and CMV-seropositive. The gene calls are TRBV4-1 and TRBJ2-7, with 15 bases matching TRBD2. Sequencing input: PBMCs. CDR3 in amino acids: CASSPGLAGGNYYEQYF. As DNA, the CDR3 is TGCGCCAGCAGCCCGGGACTAGCGGGAGGAAACTACTACGAGCAGTACTTC.